This TCR beta chain derives from a study of OX40 agonist ivuxolimab in advanced cancers. The study's findings and limits: At 0.1 to 3.0 mg/kg and by week 6, clonal expansion occurred in CD4+ and CD8+ blood T cells.

This clone was picked up one time. As yet, its antigen is unknown. Sequenced by immunoSEQ multiplex PCR; TCRdb stores in-frame clones only, minus some. Altogether 80,000 to 90,000 clones are present, roughly 80% being singletons, with the ten largest covering roughly 1.8%. This sequence was found in an adult with an advanced solid tumor such as melanoma, head and neck, liver or kidney cancer. Specimen: CD4+ or CD8+ T cells sorted from blood, collected in a trial of the OX40 agonist ivuxolimab.

The DNA for the CDR3 is TGTGCCAGCAGCTTAGCGGGGGGTGAAAAACTGTTTTTT. This gives the protein CASSLAGGEKLFF. The J gene is TRBJ1-4, the V gene TRBV7-8; tentative D call: TRBD1 (5 bases). The V end was cut by 0 bases, the J end by 7 bases, with 6 bases between. The CDR3 loop spans 13 amino acids. Germline V gene sequence: CDR1 SGHVS, CDR2 FQNEAQ.